These T cell receptor beta chains were read from a single sample in a study of T cells in Graves' hyperthyroidism and ophthalmopathy. TCRdb ran MiXCR on the multiplex PCR reads and lists one entry per CDR3 protein. The sample contains a few hundred thousand distinct CDR3 sequences, around 46% of which appear only once. The sample consisted of peripheral blood or thyroid tissue (not recorded which). The receptors originated from a woman aged 18 to 35 with Graves' hyperthyroidism. Both conserved end residues are part of each CDR3. Fields, in order: CDR3 protein, CDR3 DNA, V gene, clone size, D gene, CDR3 length, J gene. D genes are given only for firm matches. Not every row has a clone size; where given, it reads once, few, many or a size class.

cdr3_aa: CSALAGRTFQETQYF
cdr3_nt: TGCAGTGCATTAGCGGGACGGACGTTCCAAGAGACCCAGTACTTC
v_call: TRBV20-1
clone_size: NA
d_call: TRBD2
cdr3_length: 15
j_call: TRBJ2-5

cdr3_aa: CASMQAGGIKSSYEQYF
cdr3_nt: TGTGCCAGCATGCAAGCGGGAGGGATTAAGAGCTCCTACGAGCAGTACTTC
v_call: TRBV12-3/TRBV12-4
clone_size: NA
d_call: TRBD2
cdr3_length: 17
j_call: TRBJ2-7

cdr3_aa: CASRPYPTGTSGPLYEQYF
cdr3_nt: TGTGCCAGCAGACCCTACCCGACCGGGACTAGCGGGCCCCTCTACGAGCAGTACTTC
v_call: TRBV7-2
clone_size: NA
d_call: TRBD2
cdr3_length: 19
j_call: TRBJ2-7

cdr3_aa: CASSATTGMNQPQHF
cdr3_nt: TGTGCCAGCAGCGCCACAACAGGGATGAATCAGCCCCAGCATTTT
v_call: TRBV7-2
clone_size: many
d_call: NA
cdr3_length: 15
j_call: TRBJ1-5

cdr3_aa: CASSETETKNGGGYTF
cdr3_nt: TGTGCCAGCAGTGAAACTGAAACGAAGAATGGTGGTGGCTACACCTTC
v_call: TRBV2
clone_size: NA
d_call: NA
cdr3_length: 16
j_call: TRBJ1-2

cdr3_aa: CASSPDTGGIAYEQYF
cdr3_nt: TGTGCCAGCAGCCCTGACACCGGGGGGATCGCCTACGAGCAGTACTTC
v_call: TRBV11-2
clone_size: NA
d_call: TRBD2
cdr3_length: 16
j_call: TRBJ2-7

cdr3_aa: CSWFPTGGSTDTQYF
cdr3_nt: TGCAGCTGGTTCCCCACGGGCGGTAGCACAGATACGCAGTATTTT
v_call: TRBV29-1
clone_size: many
d_call: NA
cdr3_length: 15
j_call: TRBJ2-3

cdr3_aa: CASSTGINSPLHF
cdr3_nt: TGTGCCAGCTCGACAGGGATTAATTCACCCCTCCACTTT
v_call: TRBV7-3
clone_size: NA
d_call: TRBD1
cdr3_length: 13
j_call: TRBJ1-6

cdr3_aa: CSARTGIYYEQYF
cdr3_nt: TGCAGTGCGAGGACCGGGATATACTACGAGCAGTACTTC
v_call: TRBV20-1
clone_size: NA
d_call: NA
cdr3_length: 13
j_call: TRBJ2-7

cdr3_aa: CASSPPSRRVEAFF
cdr3_nt: TGTGCCAGCTCACCACCGAGTCGTAGGGTTGAAGCTTTCTTT
v_call: TRBV18
clone_size: many
d_call: NA
cdr3_length: 14
j_call: TRBJ1-1

cdr3_aa: CSVETSDSGNTIYF
cdr3_nt: TGCAGCGTGGAGACAAGCGACTCTGGAAACACCATATATTTT
v_call: TRBV29-1
clone_size: many
d_call: NA
cdr3_length: 14
j_call: TRBJ1-3

cdr3_aa: CSAELGMAETQYF
cdr3_nt: TGCAGTGCCGAACTGGGGATGGCGGAGACCCAGTACTTC
v_call: TRBV20-1
clone_size: many
d_call: NA
cdr3_length: 13
j_call: TRBJ2-5

cdr3_aa: CSAIGLAGPSSYEQYF
cdr3_nt: TGCAGTGCTATAGGCCTAGCGGGACCCTCCTCCTACGAGCAGTACTTC
v_call: TRBV20-1
clone_size: NA
d_call: TRBD2
cdr3_length: 16
j_call: TRBJ2-7

cdr3_aa: CASSLANMEQYF
cdr3_nt: TGTGCCAGCAGCTTGGCTAATATGGAGCAGTACTTC
v_call: TRBV7-2
clone_size: many
d_call: NA
cdr3_length: 12
j_call: TRBJ2-7

cdr3_aa: CASSPVGNEQYF
cdr3_nt: TGTGCCAGCTCACCAGTAGGTAACGAGCAGTACTTC
v_call: TRBV7-3
clone_size: NA
d_call: NA
cdr3_length: 12
j_call: TRBJ2-7

cdr3_aa: CASSLDWVDWANVLTF
cdr3_nt: TGTGCCAGCAGCTTAGATTGGGTAGACTGGGCCAACGTCCTGACTTTC
v_call: TRBV7-9
clone_size: NA
d_call: NA
cdr3_length: 16
j_call: TRBJ2-6

cdr3_aa: CSARGGAGGNQPQHF
cdr3_nt: TGCAGTGCTAGAGGGGGGGCCGGTGGCAATCAGCCCCAGCATTTT
v_call: TRBV20-1
clone_size: NA
d_call: NA
cdr3_length: 15
j_call: TRBJ1-5

cdr3_aa: CASSSLVFRSSGANVLTF
cdr3_nt: TGTGCCAGCAGTTCGCTTGTTTTTAGGAGCTCTGGGGCCAACGTCCTGACTTTC
v_call: TRBV12-3/TRBV12-4
clone_size: many
d_call: NA
cdr3_length: 18
j_call: TRBJ2-6

cdr3_aa: CSASLVAGETYNSPLHF
cdr3_nt: TGCAGTGCTAGCCTCGTAGCGGGTGAGACCTATAATTCACCCCTCCACTTT
v_call: TRBV20-1
clone_size: once
d_call: NA
cdr3_length: 17
j_call: TRBJ1-6

cdr3_aa: CSVADTGYSNQPQHF
cdr3_nt: TGCAGCGTTGCCGATACAGGGTATAGCAATCAGCCCCAGCATTTT
v_call: TRBV29-1
clone_size: NA
d_call: NA
cdr3_length: 15
j_call: TRBJ1-5

cdr3_aa: CSARDPGDYGCTF
cdr3_nt: TGCAGTGCTAGAGATCCGGGGGACTATGGCTGCACCTTC
v_call: TRBV20-1
clone_size: NA
d_call: NA
cdr3_length: 13
j_call: TRBJ1-2

cdr3_aa: CASSSRTGGKNSPLHF
cdr3_nt: TGTGCCAGCAGCTCGAGGACAGGGGGCAAGAATTCACCCCTCCACTTT
v_call: TRBV5-6
clone_size: many
d_call: TRBD1
cdr3_length: 16
j_call: TRBJ1-6

cdr3_aa: CASGWGDSPEAFF
cdr3_nt: TGTGCTAGTGGTTGGGGGGATTCCCCTGAAGCTTTCTTT
v_call: TRBV12-5
clone_size: many
d_call: NA
cdr3_length: 13
j_call: TRBJ1-1

cdr3_aa: CASSPPLGQGRHEQYF
cdr3_nt: TGTGCCAGCTCACCACCGTTGGGACAGGGGAGGCACGAGCAGTACTTC
v_call: TRBV18
clone_size: NA
d_call: TRBD1
cdr3_length: 16
j_call: TRBJ2-7

cdr3_aa: CSPPPRDRLKTF
cdr3_nt: TGCAGTCCCCCTCCCCGGGACAGGTTGAAGACCTTC
v_call: TRBV20-1
clone_size: NA
d_call: TRBD1
cdr3_length: 12
j_call: TRBJ1-2

cdr3_aa: CSVEDGGAVYEQYF
cdr3_nt: TGCAGCGTTGAGGATGGGGGAGCGGTCTACGAGCAGTACTTC
v_call: TRBV29-1
clone_size: many
d_call: NA
cdr3_length: 14
j_call: TRBJ2-7

cdr3_aa: CSAPTTRNEQYF
cdr3_nt: TGCAGTGCTCCGACGACAAGGAACGAGCAGTACTTC
v_call: TRBV20-1
clone_size: many
d_call: NA
cdr3_length: 12
j_call: TRBJ2-7

cdr3_aa: CSAGQGIRSGYGYTF
cdr3_nt: TGCAGCGCAGGACAGGGTATTAGGAGCGGCTATGGCTACACCTTC
v_call: TRBV29-1
clone_size: NA
d_call: TRBD1
cdr3_length: 15
j_call: TRBJ1-2

cdr3_aa: CASSQDASGTYEQYF
cdr3_nt: TGCGCCAGCAGCCAAGACGCTAGCGGTACCTACGAGCAGTACTTC
v_call: TRBV4-1
clone_size: many
d_call: TRBD2
cdr3_length: 15
j_call: TRBJ2-7

cdr3_aa: CASSIFVQELHSNQPQHF
cdr3_nt: TGTGCCAGTAGTATATTCGTTCAAGAACTTCATAGCAATCAGCCCCAGCATTTT
v_call: TRBV19
clone_size: many
d_call: NA
cdr3_length: 18
j_call: TRBJ1-5

cdr3_aa: CANRGTLDGYNSPLHF
cdr3_nt: TGTGCCAACCGCGGGACCCTAGACGGATATAATTCACCCCTCCACTTT
v_call: TRBV2
clone_size: NA
d_call: NA
cdr3_length: 16
j_call: TRBJ1-6

cdr3_aa: CAIRTVGDTEAFF
cdr3_nt: TGTGCCATCAGGACAGTTGGGGACACTGAAGCTTTCTTT
v_call: TRBV10-3
clone_size: NA
d_call: NA
cdr3_length: 13
j_call: TRBJ1-1

cdr3_aa: CATGRSYGYTF
cdr3_nt: TGTGCCACCGGGCGGAGCTATGGCTACACCTTC
v_call: TRBV10-3
clone_size: NA
d_call: NA
cdr3_length: 11
j_call: TRBJ1-2

cdr3_aa: CSHQSGGEQYF
cdr3_nt: TGCTCCCACCAGTCAGGGGGCGAGCAGTACTTC
v_call: TRBV29-1
clone_size: many
d_call: TRBD1
cdr3_length: 11
j_call: TRBJ2-7

cdr3_aa: CASSPPYRGSYEQYF
cdr3_nt: TGCGCCAGCAGCCCCCCCTACAGGGGCTCCTACGAGCAGTACTTC
v_call: TRBV4-1
clone_size: few
d_call: TRBD1
cdr3_length: 15
j_call: TRBJ2-7

cdr3_aa: CASSLGTFNSPLHF
cdr3_nt: TGTGCCAGCAGTTTAGGCACCTTTAATTCACCCCTCCACTTT
v_call: TRBV12-3/TRBV12-4
clone_size: many
d_call: NA
cdr3_length: 14
j_call: TRBJ1-6

cdr3_aa: CASSLEVREGTNEQFF
cdr3_nt: TGTGCTAGCAGCTTAGAGGTGCGGGAGGGCACGAATGAGCAGTTCTTC
v_call: TRBV7-7
clone_size: NA
d_call: TRBD2
cdr3_length: 16
j_call: TRBJ2-1

cdr3_aa: CSVYRDGYEQYF
cdr3_nt: TGCAGCGTTTATCGGGACGGTTACGAGCAGTACTTC
v_call: TRBV29-1
clone_size: few
d_call: NA
cdr3_length: 12
j_call: TRBJ2-7

cdr3_aa: CASIGGEQYF
cdr3_nt: TGTGCCAGCATTGGGGGCGAGCAGTACTTC
v_call: TRBV6-6
clone_size: NA
d_call: NA
cdr3_length: 10
j_call: TRBJ2-7

cdr3_aa: CSAIRGGGIAEQYF
cdr3_nt: TGCAGTGCAATCCGGGGTGGCGGGATAGCTGAGCAGTACTTC
v_call: TRBV20-1
clone_size: NA
d_call: NA
cdr3_length: 14
j_call: TRBJ2-7

cdr3_aa: CSPPGTTLYEQYF
cdr3_nt: TGCAGCCCCCCCGGGACCACACTATACGAGCAGTACTTC
v_call: TRBV20-1
clone_size: NA
d_call: NA
cdr3_length: 13
j_call: TRBJ2-7

cdr3_aa: CASRNTGRNTGELFF
cdr3_nt: TGTGCCAGCAGAAACACTGGACGGAACACCGGGGAGCTGTTTTTT
v_call: TRBV7-3
clone_size: few
d_call: NA
cdr3_length: 15
j_call: TRBJ2-2

cdr3_aa: CATSRASYNEQFF
cdr3_nt: TGTGCCACCAGCAGGGCTAGCTACAATGAGCAGTTCTTC
v_call: TRBV15
clone_size: NA
d_call: NA
cdr3_length: 13
j_call: TRBJ2-1

cdr3_aa: CASSQDSRELFF
cdr3_nt: TGCGCCAGCAGCCAAGATTCGAGGGAGCTGTTTTTT
v_call: TRBV4-3
clone_size: once
d_call: NA
cdr3_length: 12
j_call: TRBJ2-2

cdr3_aa: CASSLGQPHYGYTF
cdr3_nt: TGTGCCAGCAGCTTGGGGCAGCCGCACTATGGCTACACCTTC
v_call: TRBV5-5
clone_size: many
d_call: NA
cdr3_length: 14
j_call: TRBJ1-2

cdr3_aa: CATSDFTVAGTGELFF
cdr3_nt: TGTGCCACCAGTGATTTTACGGTTGCTGGGACCGGGGAGCTGTTTTTT
v_call: TRBV24-1
clone_size: many
d_call: NA
cdr3_length: 16
j_call: TRBJ2-2

cdr3_aa: CASSLRGAYTGELFF
cdr3_nt: TGTGCCAGCAGCTTGCGGGGGGCGTACACCGGGGAGCTGTTTTTT
v_call: TRBV5-4
clone_size: NA
d_call: NA
cdr3_length: 15
j_call: TRBJ2-2